One sample yielded the 6 T cell receptor beta chains listed below, sequenced in a study of shared clonotypes between healthy human individuals. The assay was immunoSEQ multiplex PCR, and TCRdb's table has in-frame clones only and misses some. The top ten hold less than 2% of the sample, which has roughly 2,000,000 clones, about 94% seen once. Naive CD8 isolation took CD45RO-negative cells positively selected for CCR7 and excluded terminally differentiated effector memory CD45RA+ cells. Sequenced: naive CD8+ T cells from PBMCs. These receptor sequences come from a man between 18 and 29 years old in good health. Some clones in this sample may be carry-over from other donors' samples.

J is TRBJ2-3 and V is TRBV7-3, with D tentatively TRBD2 (5 bases). The CDR3 length is 15 residues. V lost 1 base to trimming and J lost 4 bases, with 12 bases between them. Germline V lookup: CDR1 SGHTA, CDR2 FQGTGA. Here the CDR3 DNA reads TGTGCCAGCAGCTTAAGCAGCGGAGGCGCAGATACGCAGTATTTT. It yields the protein CASSLSSGGADTQYF.

The chain couples TRBV27 to TRBJ2-5; the D gene is possibly TRBD2 (6 bases). Deletions cut 2 bases from V and 1 base from J, with 14 bases between. Germline CDR1 is MNHEY and CDR2 is SMNVEV (reference sequence). This CDR3 spans 16 amino acids. The CDR3 DNA reads as TGTGCCAGCAGTTTAGCGCCGATCGGGGGCCAAGAGACCCAGTACTTC. Amino acids: CASSLAPIGGQETQYF.

Details on this clone: The same CDR3 also results from other DNA sequences found in this sample. The CDR3 region is CASSPPNTGELFF. The DNA for the CDR3 is TGTGCCAGCAGTCCACCGAACACCGGGGAGCTGTTTTTT. V and J are TRBV27 and TRBJ2-2; D call uncertain. The CDR3 spans 13 residues. The germline V and J ends were trimmed by 5 bases and 0 bases, with 4 bases remaining between them. Germline CDR1 is MNHEY and CDR2 is SMNVEV (reference sequence).

The V and J genes are TRBV7-6 and TRBJ2-3, with 13 bases aligning to TRBD2. V dropped 4 bases and J dropped 0; count of bases not matched to a gene: 7. CDR3 length: 18 residues. Germline V CDR1 and CDR2: SGHVS, FNYEAQ. The CDR3 region is CASSSGLAGWGSTDTQYF. The CDR3 DNA reads TGTGCCAGCAGCTCGGGACTAGCGGGATGGGGTAGCACAGATACGCAGTATTTT.

The chain links TRBV7-6 to TRBJ2-7, with a weak D call TRBD1 (5 bases). The CDR3 totals 18 residues. V was shortened by 1 base and J by 0 bases, with 19 bases between the two germline ends. From germline, CDR1 is SGHVS and CDR2 FNYEAQ. CDR3 sequence: CASSLGSLTDMISYEQYF. CDR3 nucleotide sequence: TGTGCCAGCAGCTTAGGTTCTCTGACGGACATGATCTCCTACGAGCAGTACTTC.

The CDR3 here is CASSEAPPTEGGLNTEAFF. In nucleotides, the CDR3 is TGTGCCAGCAGTGAAGCCCCCCCGACAGAGGGTGGACTGAACACTGAAGCTTTCTTT. The chain has TRBV6-1 and TRBJ1-1; tentative D call: TRBD1 (5 bases). Trimming stripped 0 bases from V and 0 bases from J, with 20 bases between. From germline, CDR1 is MNHNS and CDR2 SASEGT. The CDR3 has 19 amino acids.